These 23 T cell receptor beta chains originate from one sample sequenced in a study of cytomegalovirus exposure and HLA in healthy donors. Primers: 60 Vbeta forward and 13 Jbeta reverse. TCRdb keeps only in-frame clones here, not all; method: immunoSEQ multiplex PCR. This table has about 120,000 clones, over 6.5% appearing once. The sample taken for sequencing was PBMCs. The receptor set was obtained from a woman between 35 and 50 years old in good health and CMV-seropositive.

This chain joins TRBV7-7 and TRBJ2-7; perhaps TRBD1 as D (6 bases). V lost 5 bases and J 6 bases, leaving 11 bases between the germline ends. CDR3 length: 12 amino acids. From germline, CDR1 is SSHAT and CDR2 FNYEAQ (reference sequence). CDR3 in DNA: TGTGCCAGCAGCCCAGGGACATCCGAGCAGTACTTC. It yields the protein CASSPGTSEQYF.

This clone appeared a few times. The chain uses TRBV6-5 and TRBJ2-7; 7 bases align to TRBD1. CDR3 length: 16 amino acids. V shed 0 bases and J 6 bases; nucleotides not matched to a gene: 11. The germline V gene encodes CDR1 MNHEY and CDR2 SVGAGI. The CDR3 DNA reads as TGTGCCAGCAGTTACTCGTTAGGGGGCAACGACCTCGAGCAGTACTTC. It yields the protein CASSYSLGGNDLEQYF.

A single count supports this clone. The rearrangement uses TRBV5-8 and TRBJ1-5; tentative D call: TRBD1 (5 bases). Trimming took 1 base from V and 5 from J, leaving 13 bases between them. The germline gives CDR1 SGHTS, CDR2 YDEGEE. There are 15 residues in the CDR3. The CDR3 protein is CASSLRGSSDQPQHF. The CDR3 bases are TGTGCCAGCAGCTTGAGGGGAAGTTCAGATCAGCCCCAGCATTTT.

The rearrangement links TRBV5-1 to TRBJ1-6; 7 bases agree with TRBD1. The CDR3 is 15 amino acids. With 5 bases clipped from V and 7 bases from J, the junction kept 9 bases outside the gene matches. Germline V gives CDR1 SGHRS, CDR2 YFSETQ. The CDR3 coding sequence is TGCGCCAGCAGGCCCACAGGGGATGAGAATTCACCCCTCCACTTT. The encoded protein is CASRPTGDENSPLHF.

There are a few counts of this clone. The chain combines TRBV27 with TRBJ2-7, with a weak D call TRBD1 (6 bases). V lost 3 bases, J lost 5 bases, and 14 bases lay in between. Germline V gives CDR1 MNHEY, CDR2 SMNVEV (reference sequence). The CDR3 contains 14 residues. The CDR3 spells CASSFRAGADEQYF. CDR3 DNA: TGTGCCAGCAGTTTTAGGGCAGGGGCGGACGAGCAGTACTTC.

The DNA of the CDR3 is TGTGCCAGCAGCTCCACGACAGGGTCAGTCGTTGGCTACACCTTC. Its translation is CASSSTTGSVVGYTF. This chain links TRBV11-2 with TRBJ1-2; 7 positions match TRBD1. Trimming cost V 4 bases and J 7 bases; bases outside gene matches: 12. This CDR3 is 15 amino acids long. In germline, CDR1 is SGHAT, CDR2 FQNNGV.

V usage is TRBV7-9 and J usage is TRBJ2-1; 9 bases map to TRBD1. V trimming: 5 bases; J trimming: 4 bases; junction bases outside the gene matches: 9. Per germline, CDR1 SEHNR and CDR2 FQNEAQ (reference sequence). The CDR3 extends over 16 amino acids. The CDR3 nucleotides read TGTGCCAGCAGCCCACCCTTGGGACAGGGTTACAATGAGCAGTTCTTC. Translated: CASSPPLGQGYNEQFF.

This clone was detected a few times. The chain combines TRBV7-9 with TRBJ2-3, with 12 bases that match TRBD1. Germline V lookup: CDR1 SEHNR, CDR2 FQNEAQ (reference sequence). This CDR3 comprises 15 residues. V trimming: 11 bases; J trimming: 2 bases; junction bases outside the gene matches: 8. CDR3 DNA sequence: TGTGCCTGCCGAAGGGGACAGGGGGCCACAGATACGCAGTATTTT. Protein product: CACRRGQGATDTQYF.

This clone came up a few times. V gene TRBV9 combines with J gene TRBJ2-7; D might be TRBD1 (6 bases). V lost 0 bases and J 2 bases, leaving 9 bases between the germline ends. The CDR3 is 14 residues long. Germline V gives CDR1 SGDLS, CDR2 YYNGEE. In DNA, the CDR3 is TGTGCCAGCAGCGTAGTGGGGGCCCCCTACGAGCAGTACTTC. Translating it yields CASSVVGAPYEQYF. Variable domain in full (rest from reference TRBV9 and TRBJ2-7): DSGVTQTPKHLITATGQRVTLRCSPRSGDLSVYWYQQSLDQGLQFLIQYYNGEERAKGNILERFSAQQFPDLHSELNLSSLELGDSALYFCASSVVGAPYEQYFGPGTRLTVT.

This clone occurred a few times. This chain joins TRBV14 and TRBJ1-3; D is unclear. CDR1 and CDR2 (germline): SGHDN, FVKESK. The CDR3 is 16 amino acids. V shed 5 bases and J shed 1 base, with 15 bases lying between them. This CDR3 reads CASSRLDGISGNTIYF. The CDR3 DNA is TGTGCCAGCAGCAGACTAGACGGAATATCTGGAAACACCATATATTTT.

This clone was recorded a few times. The V call is TRBV6-5, the J call TRBJ2-1; 8 bases line up with TRBD1. Germline V gives CDR1 MNHEY, CDR2 SVGAGI. The CDR3 spans 14 residues. Trimming cost V 2 bases and J 8 bases; bases outside gene matches: 5. CDR3 sequence (DNA): TGTGCCAGCAGTTACGGGCAGGGGGCCGATGAGCAGTTCTTC. It is translated as CASSYGQGADEQFF.

This clone was counted only a few times. As DNA, the CDR3 is TGTGCCAGCAGCCCACTAGCGGGGATCCAAGAGCAGTTCTTC. Translation: CASSPLAGIQEQFF. The chain combines TRBV9 with TRBJ2-1; 10 nucleotides align to TRBD2. From germline, CDR1 is SGDLS and CDR2 YYNGEE. The CDR3 totals 14 residues. V dropped 4 bases and J dropped 10; count of bases not matched to a gene: 8.

In its sample, this clone was seen a few times. The genes are TRBV6-6 and TRBJ1-1; D may be TRBD1 (5 bases). Germline V lookup: CDR1 MNHNY, CDR2 SVGAGI (reference sequence). V lost 2 bases and J lost 5, with 15 bases in between. The CDR3 runs to 15 residues. As DNA, the CDR3 is TGTGCCAGCAGTTACGCGGCTAGCCGGGGGACTGAAGCTTTCTTT. Translation gives CASSYAASRGTEAFF.

The chain recombines TRBV28 with TRBJ2-4; D gene uncertain. The CDR3 is 17 residues long. Per germline, CDR1 MDHEN and CDR2 SYDVKM. V was clipped by 3 bases and J by 1 base, with 16 bases between them. The CDR3 loop is CASSLASHAVAKNIQYF. The DNA for the CDR3 is TGTGCCAGCAGTTTGGCATCTCACGCTGTGGCCAAAAACATTCAGTACTTC.

Only a few counts were recorded for this clone. The chain couples TRBV6-1 to TRBJ1-5; no firm D call. Germline CDR1 MNHNS, CDR2 SASEGT. This CDR3 region has 15 residues. V lost 5 bases to trimming and J lost 0 bases, with 11 bases between them. The CDR3 spells CASSRSRHSNQPQHF. CDR3 coding DNA: TGTGCCAGCAGTCGCTCGAGGCATAGCAATCAGCCCCAGCATTTT.

This clone was counted only a few times. The gene calls are TRBV30 and TRBJ2-1, with unresolved D. Looked up from germline, CDR1 is GTSNPN and CDR2 is SVGIG (reference sequence). Trimming removed 2 bases at V and 0 bases at J, with 5 bases between. The CDR3 is 13 amino acids. CDR3 nucleotides: TGTGCCTGGAGTATTAGCTCCTACAATGAGCAGTTCTTC. It codes for CAWSISSYNEQFF.

As for this clone: The same CDR3 can be traced to other DNA sequences in this sample. This sequence joins TRBV4-1 and TRBJ1-2; D not resolved. Germline CDR1 and CDR2: MGHRA and YSYEKL. Trimming pared 0 bases from V and 4 bases from J, leaving 9 bases between. This CDR3 has 14 residues. CDR3 bases: TGCGCCAGCAGCCAAGAGAGGCAGTCCTATGGCTACACCTTC. It encodes CASSQERQSYGYTF.

The sample holds a few counts of this clone. The rearrangement uses TRBV15 and TRBJ1-4; unclear D gene. CDR3 size: 14 residues. The V and J ends lost 3 bases and 0 bases respectively, with 5 bases between them. Per germline, CDR1 LNHNV and CDR2 YYDKDF (reference sequence). Written as DNA, the CDR3 is TGTGCCACCAGCAGGGGAGCAACTAATGAAAAACTGTTTTTT. Translation: CATSRGATNEKLFF.

This chain links TRBV5-8 with TRBJ1-5; 9 positions agree with TRBD1. Germline trimming cut 1 base from V and 6 bases from J; bases unmatched to any gene: 2. The V gene's germline CDR1 is SGHTS and CDR2 YDEGEE. The length of the CDR3 is 14 residues. The DNA for the CDR3 is TGTGCCAGCAGCTTGTTGGGACAGGGTCAGCCCCAGCATTTT. Its protein is CASSLLGQGQPQHF.

In its sample, this clone was seen a few times. DNA of the CDR3: TGTGCCAGCAGCTTAGGAGGGATTAACAATGAGCAGTTCTTC. It codes for CASSLGGINNEQFF. The rearrangement joins TRBV11-3 to TRBJ2-1, with D perhaps TRBD2 (5 bases). This CDR3 spans 14 amino acids. Looked up from germline, CDR1 is SGHNT and CDR2 is YENEEA. The V end was cut by 1 base, the J end by 5 bases, with 9 bases between.

The chain uses TRBV5-6 and TRBJ1-2; 7 positions match TRBD1. There are 16 residues in the CDR3. Germline CDR1 and CDR2: SGHDT and YYEEEE. The ends lost 4 bases at V and 5 bases at J; junction bases unmatched: 14. The DNA of the CDR3 is TGTGCCAGCAGCATACCCGGGACAGTAGGGGCGTATGGCTACACCTTC. Amino acids: CASSIPGTVGAYGYTF.

CDR3 amino acids: CASRLTWSQPQHF. DNA of the CDR3: TGTGCCAGCAGACTGACCTGGAGTCAGCCCCAGCATTTT. The genes are TRBV28 and TRBJ1-5; D is unresolved. Germline V CDR1 and CDR2: MDHEN, SYDVKM. The CDR3 contains 13 residues. The V end lost 6 bases, the J end lost 6 bases, and 12 bases lay between the germline ends.

The chain combines TRBV5-4 with TRBJ2-3, with 7 bases aligning to TRBD2. CDR3 length: 16 residues. J was trimmed by 6 bases and V by 0 bases; bases with no gene match: 10. CDR1 and CDR2 (germline): SGHNT, YYREEE (reference sequence). The CDR3 nucleotides read TGTGCCAGCAGCTTGGATGGGGGGGTCCCCACGGATACGCAGTATTTT. It codes for CASSLDGGVPTDTQYF.